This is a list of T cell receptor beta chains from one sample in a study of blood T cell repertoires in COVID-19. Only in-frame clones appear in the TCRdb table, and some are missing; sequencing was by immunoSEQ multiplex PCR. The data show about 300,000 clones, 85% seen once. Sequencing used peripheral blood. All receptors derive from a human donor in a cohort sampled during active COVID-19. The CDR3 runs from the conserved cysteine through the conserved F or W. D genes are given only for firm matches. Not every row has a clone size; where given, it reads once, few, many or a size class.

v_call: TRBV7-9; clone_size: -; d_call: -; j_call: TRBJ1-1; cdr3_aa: CASSFGGNTEAFF
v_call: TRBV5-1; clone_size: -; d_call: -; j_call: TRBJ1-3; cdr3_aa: CASSLDNTPGNTIYF
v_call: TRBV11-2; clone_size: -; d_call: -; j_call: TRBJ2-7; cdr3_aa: CASSKGGGAYEQYF
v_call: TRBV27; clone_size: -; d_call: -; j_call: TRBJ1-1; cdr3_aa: CASSLSTARRLNTEAFF
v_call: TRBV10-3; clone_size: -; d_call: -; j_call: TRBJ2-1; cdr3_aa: CAISEGGSSYNEQFF
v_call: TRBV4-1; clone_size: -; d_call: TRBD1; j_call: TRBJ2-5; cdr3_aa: CASSQAPYRGPKGETQYF
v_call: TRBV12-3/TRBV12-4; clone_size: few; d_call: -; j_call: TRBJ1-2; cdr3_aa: CASSGGTYGYTF
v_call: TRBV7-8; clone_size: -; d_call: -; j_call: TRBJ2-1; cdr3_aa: CASSREGRTAGNEQFF
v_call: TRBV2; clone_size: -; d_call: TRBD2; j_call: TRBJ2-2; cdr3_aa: CATRGWGGTGELFF
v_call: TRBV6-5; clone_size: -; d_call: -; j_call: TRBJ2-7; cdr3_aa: CASSYLRGNSRGVQYF
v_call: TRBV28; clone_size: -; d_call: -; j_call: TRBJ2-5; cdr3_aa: CASSLMGHETQYF
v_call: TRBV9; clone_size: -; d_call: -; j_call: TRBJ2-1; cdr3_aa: CASSPDRGSYNEQFF
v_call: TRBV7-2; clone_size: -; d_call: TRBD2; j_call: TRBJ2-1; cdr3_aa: CASSLGTGGPYEQFF
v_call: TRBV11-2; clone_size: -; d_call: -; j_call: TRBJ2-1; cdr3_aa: CASSLGQRRNEQFF
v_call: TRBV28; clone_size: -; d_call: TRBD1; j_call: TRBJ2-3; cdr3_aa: CASSGQGGSDTQYF
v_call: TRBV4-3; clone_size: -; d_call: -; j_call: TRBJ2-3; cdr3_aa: CASSQIAGLKDTDTQYF
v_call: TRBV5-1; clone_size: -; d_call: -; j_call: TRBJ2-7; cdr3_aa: CASSIDSGSYEQYF
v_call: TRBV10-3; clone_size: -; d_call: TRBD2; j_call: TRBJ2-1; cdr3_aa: CATQPPGGPGDEQFF
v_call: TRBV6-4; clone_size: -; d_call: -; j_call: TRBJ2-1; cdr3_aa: CASSDSIGSSPYNEQFF
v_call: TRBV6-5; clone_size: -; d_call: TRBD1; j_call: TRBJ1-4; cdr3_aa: CASRPTLDQGAGLFF
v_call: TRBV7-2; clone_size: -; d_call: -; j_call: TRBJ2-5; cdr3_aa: CASSLYSGSGQETQYF
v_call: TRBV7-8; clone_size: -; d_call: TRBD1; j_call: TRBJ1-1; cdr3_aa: CASSRQGLTEAFF
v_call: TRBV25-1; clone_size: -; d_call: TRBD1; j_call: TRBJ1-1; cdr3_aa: CASMTRTGRGLGAFF
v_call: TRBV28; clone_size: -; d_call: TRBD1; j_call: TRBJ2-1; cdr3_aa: CASSPPIPPGQRNSNEQFF
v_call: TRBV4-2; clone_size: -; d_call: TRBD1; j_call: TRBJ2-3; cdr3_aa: CASSQDLGTGVDTQYF